This TCR beta chain appears in the sequencing data of a study of cytomegalovirus exposure and HLA in healthy donors. Findings and caveats of the study: In vitro data verified a few CMV-associated chains as specific for CMV antigens.

On this clone itself: The antigen remains unidentified.

This table comes from immunoSEQ multiplex PCR, and its TCRdb copy is limited to in-frame clones, with some not included. The sample shows roughly 180,000 clones, approximately 89% of them seen only once. The origin of this receptor is a man aged 25 to 45 in good health and CMV-seropositive. Sequences were obtained from PBMCs.

In DNA, the CDR3 is TGTGCCAGCAGCCTGGGGGCGGGGTACGAAACTGAAGCTTTCTTT. Translated: CASSLGAGYETEAFF. This chain uses TRBV5-4 with TRBJ1-1; possibly TRBD1 for D (6 bases). This CDR3 is 15 amino acids long. The germline V and J ends were trimmed by 4 bases and 5 bases, with 18 bases remaining between them. The germline V gene encodes CDR1 SGHNT and CDR2 YYREEE (reference sequence).